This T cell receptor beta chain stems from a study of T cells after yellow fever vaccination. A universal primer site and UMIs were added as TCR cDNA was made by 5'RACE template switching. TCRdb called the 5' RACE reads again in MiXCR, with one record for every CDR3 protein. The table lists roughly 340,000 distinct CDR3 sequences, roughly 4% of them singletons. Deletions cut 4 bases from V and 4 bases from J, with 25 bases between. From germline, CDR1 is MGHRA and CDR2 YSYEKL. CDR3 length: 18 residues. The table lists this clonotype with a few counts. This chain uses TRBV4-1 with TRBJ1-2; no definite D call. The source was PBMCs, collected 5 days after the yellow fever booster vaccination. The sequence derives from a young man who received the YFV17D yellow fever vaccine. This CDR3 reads CASSPGPLPRGVSYGYTF. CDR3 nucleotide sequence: TGCGCCAGCAGCCCAGGACCTCTTCCCCGGGGTGTAAGCTATGGCTACACCTTC.